This TCR beta chain was profiled in a study of blood T cell repertoires in COVID-19. Study-wide background: T cells, B-cell-depleted T cells, or PBMCs supplied cDNA or gDNA.

Generated by immunoSEQ multiplex PCR, the TCRdb table keeps only in-frame clones and is missing some. This table has about 480,000 clones, approximately 90% appearing once. The V segment lost 2 bases and the J segment 3 bases; nucleotides outside the gene matches: 8. CDR3 length: 16 amino acids. Germline V gene sequence: CDR1 MGHRA, CDR2 YSYEKL. The rearrangement uses TRBV4-1 and TRBJ1-2; 8 bases are shared with TRBD1. This receptor was taken from a woman between 18 and 30 years old with acute COVID-19. Specimen: PBMCs or T cells enriched from blood (not recorded which). DNA of the CDR3: TGCGCCAGCAGCCAAAAAGACAGGGGAAGCGACTATGGCTACACCTTC. Its protein product is CASSQKDRGSDYGYTF.